This passage covers 19 T cell receptor beta chains from one sample sequenced in a study of tissue T cells after allogeneic stem cell transplantation. Sequencing used immunoSEQ multiplex PCR; TCRdb keeps in-frame clones, though not all of them. The table has some 7,000 clones, approximately 51% seen once. Time point: mouse harvest day 7 after allogeneic transplant. Tail vein injection delivered 10^7 T-cell-depleted bone marrow cells and 10^6 splenic CD5+ T cells. The sequencing sample was made of lymph node tissue. These receptors originate from a female BALB/c mouse given C57BL/6 T cells with graft-versus-host disease after an allogeneic hematopoietic cell transplant.

Comment on this clone: Gene and germline names: mouse. The read is 1 residue too short to cover the CDR3 end, so that end is filled in from the germline J gene. The rearrangement joins TRBV12-1 to TRBJ2-7; D uncertain. Trimming took off 0 bases at V and 4 bases at J, with 9 bases between the two ends. CDR3 length: 13 residues. Germline-derived CDR1 and CDR2 are SGHSN and HYEKVE. The CDR3 sequence is CASSLSTGYEQYF. The CDR3 bases that were read are TGTGCCAGCTCTCTCTCGACGGGGTATGAACAGTAC.

This clone is medium-sized. Mouse gene names and germline throughout. The read finishes 1 residue shy of the CDR3 end, and the germline J gene is used to complete it. The chain carries TRBV17 and TRBJ1-5; 7 positions match TRBD1. After removal of 5 bases from V and 6 bases from J, the junction contained 1 base not matched to a gene. This CDR3 spans 12 amino acids. CDR1 MNHDT and CDR2 YYDKIL come from the germline V gene. The CDR3: CASSYRGQAPLF. Incomplete CDR3 DNA: TGTGCTAGCAGTTACAGGGGCCAGGCTCCGCTT. The whole variable domain, remainder taken from reference TRBV17 and TRBJ1-5, is DTTVKQNPRYKLARVGKPVNLICSQTMNHDTMYWYQKKPNQAPKLLLFYYDKILNREADTFEKFQSSRPNNSFCSLYIGSAGLEYSAMYLCASSYRGQAPLFGEGTRLSVL.

On this clone itself: All gene names here are mouse names. The CDR3 extends 1 residue past the end of the read, so its final part is completed from the germline J gene. The rearrangement joins TRBV26 to TRBJ1-1; D not certain. This CDR3 has 13 residues. Germline CDR1 reads KGHPV; CDR2 reads FQNQEV (reference sequence). V lost 2 bases, J lost 1 base, and 5 bases lay in between. CDR3 bases read: TGTGCCAGCAGTCTGGAGGGGAACACAGAAGTCTTC. Its translation is CASSLEGNTEVF. In full, the CDR3 reads CASSLEGNTEVFF.

With respect to this clone: The gene names here belong to mouse. With the read ending 1 residue before the CDR3 end, the germline J gene is used to fill in that end. The V gene is TRBV26, the J gene TRBJ2-7, with 8 bases fitting TRBD2. CDR1 KGHPV and CDR2 FQNQEV come from the germline V gene (reference sequence). The V gene end was trimmed by 4 bases and the J gene end by 4 bases; junction bases not matched to a gene: 6. This CDR3 region has 14 residues. The CDR3 is CASSPTGGFYEQYF. CDR3 DNA, as far as it was read: TGTGCCAGCAGTCCCACTGGGGGCTTTTATGAACAGTAC.

About this clone itself: Each gene name is a mouse one. The DNA ends 1 residue before the CDR3 does, and the rest of the CDR3 is filled in from the germline J gene. This chain links TRBV12-2 with TRBJ1-4; TRBD1 is a possible D gene (5 bases). This CDR3 comprises 14 residues. Trimming took off 2 bases at V and 0 bases at J, with 6 bases between the two ends. Germline V gives CDR1 SGHLS, CDR2 HYDKME. CDR3 DNA (partial): TGTGCCAGCTCTCGGACAATTTCCAACGAAAGATTATTT. Its translation is CASSRTISNERLF. The CDR3 in its entirety is CASSRTISNERLFF. Full variable domain (remainder filled in from reference TRBV12-2 and TRBJ1-4): NSGVVQSPRYIIKGKGERSILKCIPISGHLSVAWYQQTQGQELKFFIQHYDKMERDKGNLPSRFSVQQFDDYHSEMNMSALELEDSAVYFCASSRTISNERLFFGHGTKLSVL.

Turning to this clone: Genes and germline are mouse. The read halts 1 residue ahead of the CDR3 end, with the missing end drawn from the germline J gene. The chain joins TRBV26 to TRBJ2-7, with a possible D match to TRBD1 (5 bases). Looked up from germline, CDR1 is KGHPV and CDR2 is FQNQEV (reference sequence). This CDR3 has 13 residues. Trimming removed 2 bases from V and 4 bases from J, with 9 bases in between. The covered CDR3 bases are TGTGCCAGCAGTCTGGGTAGACAGTATGAACAGTAC. Encoded protein: CASSLGRQYEQY. The entire CDR3 sequence reads CASSLGRQYEQYF.

This clone was found a few times. The listed genes are named as in mouse. The read terminates 1 residue before the CDR3 end, so the remaining end is supplied by the germline J gene. The chain couples TRBV3 to TRBJ2-2; 7 bases agree with TRBD2. Germline V gene lookup returns CDR1 SNHLY and CDR2 FYNGKV (reference sequence). The CDR3 is 15 amino acids. J gave up 1 base and V 2 bases, and 1 base lay outside the gene matches. Partial CDR3 DNA: TGTGCCAGCAGCTTACTGGGGGAAAACACCGGGCAGCTCTAC. Amino acid sequence: CASSLLGENTGQLY. The complete CDR3 protein is CASSLLGENTGQLYF.

A few counts support this clone. All gene names here are mouse names. CDR3: CAWSSGGAREQYF. The part of the CDR3 DNA that was read is TGTGCCTGGAGTTCTGGGGGGGCGAGGGAACAGTAC. V usage is TRBV31 and J usage is TRBJ2-7; TRBD2 agrees at 10 bases. The CDR3 extends 1 residue past the end of the read, so its final part is completed from the germline J gene. CDR3 length equals 13 residues. In germline, CDR1 is GKSSPN, CDR2 SITVG. V lost 2 bases to trimming and J lost 7 bases; unmatched junction nucleotides: 5.

In its sample, this clone was seen a few times. Genes here carry mouse names. Read sequence stops 1 residue before the CDR3 end, and the germline J gene provides the missing end. The rearrangement links TRBV26 to TRBJ2-2; D gene uncertain. Trimming removed 4 bases from V and 7 bases from J, with 4 bases in between. The germline gives CDR1 KGHPV, CDR2 FQNQEV (reference sequence). There are 11 residues in the CDR3. Here the CDR3 reads CASSPGGQLYF. The CDR3 DNA, read in part, is TGTGCCAGCAGTCCCGGCGGGCAGCTCTAC.

This clone has more than one count but fewer than ten. Gene names and germline match the mouse. CDR3 bases read: TGTGCCAGCAGCTACTGGGAGCCTTATGAACAGTAC. Translated, it gives CASSYWEPYEQY. The full CDR3 is CASSYWEPYEQYF. The chain is built from TRBV4 and TRBJ2-7; tentative D call: TRBD2 (5 bases). The CDR3 end lies 1 residue beyond the end of the read and is filled in from the germline J gene. The V end lost 3 bases, the J end lost 4 bases, and 10 bases lay between the germline ends. The CDR3 loop spans 13 amino acids. Looked up from germline, CDR1 is LGHDT and CDR2 is YNNKQL (reference sequence).

As concerns this clone: Genes and germline are mouse. The read is 1 residue too short to cover the CDR3 end, so that end is filled in from the germline J gene. This chain uses TRBV13-1 with TRBJ2-5; 13 bases match TRBD2. V was pared by 0 bases and J by 7 bases, with 5 bases of the junction left unmatched. The CDR3 consists of 16 residues. The germline V gene has CDR1 NSHNY and CDR2 SYGAGN. The sequenced part of the CDR3 DNA is TGTGCCAGCAGTGATGTGGACTGGGGGGGCGGAAACACCCAGTAC. This codes for CASSDVDWGGGNTQY. The whole CDR3 reads CASSDVDWGGGNTQYF.

Notes on this clone: Gene names refer to mouse genes. The read terminates 1 residue before the CDR3 end, so the remaining end is supplied by the germline J gene. This sequence joins TRBV23 and TRBJ2-5; TRBD1 is the table's D call and was not checked against the DNA. CDR1 is KGHTA and CDR2 is FQNQQP in the germline V gene. The CDR3 length is 13 residues. The CDR3 sequence is CSSSQGTKDTQYF. CDR3 bases read: TGCTCCAGCAGTCAGGGGACAAAAGACACCCAGTAC. The full variable domain, in which reference TRBV23 and TRBJ2-5 provide the parts outside the CDR3, is DAAVTQKPRYLIKMKGQEAEMKCIPEKGHTAVFWYQQKQSKELKFLIYFQNQQPLDQIDMVKERFSAVCPSSSLCSLGIRTCEAEDSALYLCSSSQGTKDTQYFGPGTRLLVL.

For this clone: Gene names and germline match the mouse. Read data end 1 residue before the CDR3 end; the end is taken from the germline J gene. J is TRBJ2-3 and V is TRBV15, with TRBD2 matching over 8 bases. With V trimmed by 0 bases and J by 1 base, 6 bases remained unmatched. Germline V gene lookup returns CDR1 SGHND and CDR2 FRSKSL. The CDR3 covers 17 residues. CDR3 DNA (partial): TGTGCCAGCAGTTTAGCGCGGGGGGGCGAAGGTGCAGAAACGCTGTAT. It codes for CASSLARGGEGAETLY. The whole CDR3 reads CASSLARGGEGAETLYF.

As for this clone: Here the gene names and germline are mouse. Read data end 1 residue before the CDR3 end; the end is taken from the germline J gene. J is TRBJ1-1 and V is TRBV5; D is ambiguous. This CDR3 has 14 amino acids. V shed 4 bases and J shed 0 bases, with 9 bases lying between them. The germline gives CDR1 LGHNA, CDR2 YNLKQL (reference sequence). The part of the CDR3 DNA that was read is TGTGCCAGCAGCCTCCAGGATGCAAACACAGAAGTCTTC. It translates to CASSLQDANTEVF. The whole CDR3 protein is CASSLQDANTEVFF.

A word on this clone: Gene and germline names: mouse. The CDR3 extends 1 residue past the end of the read, so its final part is completed from the germline J gene. The chain has TRBV26 and TRBJ1-2; D ambiguous. CDR1 is KGHPV, CDR2 FQNQEV, per germline (reference sequence). Between the trimmed V and J ends, which lost 3 bases and 0 bases, there was a span of 8 bases. The length of the CDR3 is 14 residues. CDR3 DNA (partial): TGTGCCAGCAGTCTACAAATTGCAAACTCCGACTACACC. Protein sequence: CASSLQIANSDYT. The whole CDR3 is CASSLQIANSDYTF.

On this clone itself: The genes are named according to mouse. The read is 1 residue too short to cover the CDR3 end, so that end is filled in from the germline J gene. This chain joins TRBV3 and TRBJ2-2; D might be TRBD1 (6 bases). The germline V gene encodes CDR1 SNHLY and CDR2 FYNGKV (reference sequence). V was trimmed by 2 bases and J by 4 bases, leaving 8 bases between them. The length of the CDR3 is 14 residues. CDR3 protein: CASSLQGRTGQLYF. Partial CDR3 DNA: TGTGCCAGCAGCTTACAGGGGCGCACCGGGCAGCTCTAC.

Comments on this clone: Gene names refer to mouse genes. Read data end 1 residue before the CDR3 end; the end is taken from the germline J gene. This chain joins TRBV26 and TRBJ1-3, with 7 bases fitting TRBD1. The germline V gene has CDR1 KGHPV and CDR2 FQNQEV (reference sequence). This CDR3 comprises 14 residues. The V gene end was trimmed by 4 bases and the J gene end by 0 bases; junction bases not matched to a gene: 0. CDR3 sequence reads: CASSRDSSGNTLYF. The sequenced part of the CDR3 DNA is TGTGCCAGCAGTCGGGACAGTTCTGGAAATACGCTCTAT.

In regard to this clone: Mouse gene names and germline throughout. The read finishes 1 residue shy of the CDR3 end, and the germline J gene is used to complete it. This sequence joins TRBV16 and TRBJ2-2; TRBD1 agrees at 10 bases. The V segment lost 0 bases and the J segment 2 bases; nucleotides outside the gene matches: 3. The germline V gene has CDR1 SGHSA and CDR2 FRNQAP. The CDR3 loop spans 17 amino acids. Partial CDR3 DNA: TGTGCAAGCAGCTTAGAAGAGGACAGGGGGAACACCGGGCAGCTCTAC. Translating it yields CASSLEEDRGNTGQLY. The full-length CDR3 reads as CASSLEEDRGNTGQLYF.

Of note for this clone: Mouse names are used for the genes. Sequencing ends 1 residue short of the CDR3 end; the germline J gene provides the rest. The chain has TRBV31 and TRBJ2-7; D is unclear. Germline assignment: CDR1 GKSSPN and CDR2 SITVG. V was trimmed by 0 bases and J by 3 bases, leaving 3 bases between them. The length of the CDR3 is 11 residues. The CDR3 loop is CAWSLDYEQYF. The covered CDR3 bases are TGTGCCTGGAGTCTGGACTATGAACAGTAC.